The present entry profiles one T cell receptor beta chain with its context. This entry is derived from a study of blood T cell repertoires in COVID-19. Measured with immunoSEQ multiplex PCR; TCRdb has only the in-frame clones, and not every one. The sample includes 130,000 to 150,000 clones, roughly 80% of them seen just once. This CDR3 spans 15 amino acids. The trim removed 3 bases at V and 3 bases at J, leaving 5 bases unmatched. The germline V gene has CDR1 MNHEY and CDR2 SVGAGI. The receptor's source is a woman of 80 years or more in a cohort sampled during active or convalescent COVID-19. Sequencing input: peripheral blood. The chain is built from TRBV6-5 and TRBJ2-3; 8 nucleotides line up with TRBD2. The CDR3 region has the DNA TGTGCCAGCAGTTATTCCGGGACTAGGACAGATACGCAGTATTTT. This gives the protein CASSYSGTRTDTQYF.